This TCR beta chain was sequenced in a study of T cells in Graves' hyperthyroidism and ophthalmopathy. General study points: Most thyroid clonotypes expanded above 0.001 appeared in blood too.

The investigators amplified TCR beta CDR3 regions from RNA transcripts. The HTBI primer set drove a first-round RT-PCR of the TCR CDR3. TCRdb re-called the multiplex PCR reads through MiXCR, storing one row per CDR3 protein. This table holds some 690,000 distinct CDR3 sequences, 17% found once. The CDR3 is 15 amino acids. The V end lost 6 bases, the J end lost 4 bases, and 18 bases lay between the germline ends. Germline assignment: CDR1 MNHEY and CDR2 SVGEGT. Absence of ophthalmopathy progression within 18 months defined stable Graves' hyperthyroidism. This clonotype was recorded a few times. Its target is unknown.

The chain links TRBV6-2 or TRBV6-3 to TRBJ1-1; TRBD1 is a possible D gene (5 bases). The sequence was obtained from a man aged 50 or older with Graves' hyperthyroidism. The sample was blood. CDR3 in amino acids: CASSGNQGSSTEAFF. Here the CDR3 DNA reads TGTGCCAGCAGCGGAAATCAGGGTTCAAGCACTGAAGCTTTCTTT.